The text below deals with one T cell receptor beta chain. The sample belongs to a study of blood T cell repertoires in COVID-19. Whole-study context: Samples of COVID-19 (acute and convalescent) were obtained from the United States, Italy and Spain. In each case, the material was cDNA or gDNA derived from T cells, B-cell-depleted T cells, or PBMCs.

In the source study's methods: It was from reference gene primer amplification that nucleated cell counts were estimated. Produced via immunoSEQ multiplex PCR; TCRdb's table is partial and in-frame only. Clone size and V and J calls were adopted from that table, with D and trimming inferred from the DNA. Here the sample spans 180,000 or so clones, 78% being singletons. This clonotype was sampled from an elderly woman with active or convalescent COVID-19. The sample taken for sequencing was peripheral blood.

The CDR3 protein is CASSRGQGAVGYTF. The CDR3 region has the DNA TGCGCCAGCAGCCGGGGACAGGGGGCGGTTGGCTACACCTTC. The chain couples TRBV4-1 to TRBJ1-2; 12 nucleotides match TRBD1. V shed 4 bases and J 7 bases; nucleotides not matched to a gene: 4. CDR1 MGHRA and CDR2 YSYEKL come from the germline V gene. The CDR3 extends over 14 amino acids.